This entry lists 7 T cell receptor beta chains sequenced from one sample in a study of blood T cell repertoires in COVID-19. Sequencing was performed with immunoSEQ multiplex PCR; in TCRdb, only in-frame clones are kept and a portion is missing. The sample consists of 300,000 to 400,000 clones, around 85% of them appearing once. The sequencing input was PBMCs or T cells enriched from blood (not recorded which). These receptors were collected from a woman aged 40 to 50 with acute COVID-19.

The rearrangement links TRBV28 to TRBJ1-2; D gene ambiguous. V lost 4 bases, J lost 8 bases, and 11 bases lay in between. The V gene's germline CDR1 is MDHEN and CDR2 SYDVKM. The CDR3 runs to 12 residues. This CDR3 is CASSSTSSGYTF. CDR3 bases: TGTGCCAGCAGTTCAACTAGCTCGGGCTACACCTTC.

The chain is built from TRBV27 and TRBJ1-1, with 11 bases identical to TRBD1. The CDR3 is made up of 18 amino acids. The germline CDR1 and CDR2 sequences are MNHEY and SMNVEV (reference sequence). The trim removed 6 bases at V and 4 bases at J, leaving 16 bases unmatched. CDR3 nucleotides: TGTGCCAGCAGGAAGCCGGGACAGGGGGATGGGGTGAGCACTGAAGCTTTCTTT. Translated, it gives CASRKPGQGDGVSTEAFF.

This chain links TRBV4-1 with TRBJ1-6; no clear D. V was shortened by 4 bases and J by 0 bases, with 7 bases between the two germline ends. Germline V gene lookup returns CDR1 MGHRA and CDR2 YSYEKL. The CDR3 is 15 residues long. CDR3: CASSLTSSYNSPLHF. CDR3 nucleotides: TGCGCCAGCAGCCTTACTAGCTCCTATAATTCACCCCTCCACTTT.

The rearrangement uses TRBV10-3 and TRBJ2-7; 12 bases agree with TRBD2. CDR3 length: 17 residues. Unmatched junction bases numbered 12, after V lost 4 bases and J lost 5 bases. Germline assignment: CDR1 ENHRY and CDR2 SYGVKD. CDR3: CAISGVLAGGPNDEQYF. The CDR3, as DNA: TGTGCCATCAGTGGGGTTCTAGCGGGAGGGCCTAACGACGAGCAGTACTTC.

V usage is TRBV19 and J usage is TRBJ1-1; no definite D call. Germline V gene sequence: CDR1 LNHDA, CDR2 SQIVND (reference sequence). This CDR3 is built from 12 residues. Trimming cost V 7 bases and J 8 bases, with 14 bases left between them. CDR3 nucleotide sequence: TGTGCCAGTACCCTCCAGATGGGCGAAGCTTTCTTT. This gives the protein CASTLQMGEAFF. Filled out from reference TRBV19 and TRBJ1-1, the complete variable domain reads DGGITQSPKYLFRKEGQNVTLSCEQNLNHDAMYWYRQDPGQGLRLIYYSQIVNDFQKGDIAEGYSVSREKKESFPLTVTSAQKNPTAFYLCASTLQMGEAFFGQGTRLTVV.

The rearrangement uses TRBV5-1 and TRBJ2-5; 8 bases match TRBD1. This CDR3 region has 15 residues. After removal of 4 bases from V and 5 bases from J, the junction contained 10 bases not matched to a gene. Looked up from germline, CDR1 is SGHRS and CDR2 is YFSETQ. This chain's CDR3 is CASSLGTGWAETQYF. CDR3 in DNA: TGCGCCAGCAGCCTCGGGACAGGTTGGGCGGAGACCCAGTACTTC.

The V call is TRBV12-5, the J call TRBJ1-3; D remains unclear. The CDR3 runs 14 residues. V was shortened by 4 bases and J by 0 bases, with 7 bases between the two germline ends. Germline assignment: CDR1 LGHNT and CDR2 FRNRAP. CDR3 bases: TGTGCTAGTGGTTGGCAGTTCTCTGGAAACACCATATATTTT. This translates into CASGWQFSGNTIYF.